This is a list of T cell receptor beta chains from one sample in a study of blood T cell repertoires in COVID-19. Assay: immunoSEQ multiplex PCR; the TCRdb copy retains only in-frame clones and omits some. Found here are some 370,000 clones, roughly 90% of them singletons; the top ten hold 0.95% to 1.5%. Sequenced material: peripheral blood. Receptor source: a man aged 35-49 years with acute or convalescent COVID-19. CDR3s include the opening cysteine and the closing phenylalanine or tryptophan. The order of the fields is CDR3 length, J gene, V gene, clone size, D gene, CDR3 DNA, CDR3 protein. The D gene is left open where the match is weak. Clone size is stated in some rows and not others, as once, few, many or a class when expanded.

>13|TRBJ2-7|TRBV30|once|TRBD1
TGTGCCTGGAGTGCGGACAGGGGCTACGAGCAGTACTTC
CAWSADRGYEQYF
>11|TRBJ2-1|TRBV3-1/TRBV3-2|NA|NA
TGTGCCAGCAGCCATCTCAATGAGCAGTTCTTC
CASSHLNEQFF
>14|TRBJ2-5|TRBV2|NA|NA
TGTGCCAGCAGTGAGCGACACCTACAAGAGACCCAGTACTTC
CASSERHLQETQYF
>15|TRBJ2-7|TRBV7-6|once|NA
TGTGCCAGCAGCTTAGCCGGTGGGGACTTAAACGAGCAGTACTTC
CASSLAGGDLNEQYF
>14|TRBJ1-4|TRBV4-2|NA|NA
TGTGCCAGCAGCCAACCGGGGGGGGCCCTCCACCTGTTTTTT
CASSQPGGALHLFF
>13|TRBJ1-1|TRBV6-6|NA|NA
TGTGCCAGCAATAGGGGATCGAACACTGAAGCTTTCTTT
CASNRGSNTEAFF
>13|TRBJ1-2|TRBV7-3|NA|NA
TGTGCCAGCAGCCCGACGGACAGCTATGGCTACACCTTC
CASSPTDSYGYTF
>16|TRBJ2-4|TRBV27|NA|NA
TGTGCCAGCAGTTTCCGGCCCGGACTAGCCAAAAACATTCAGTACTTC
CASSFRPGLAKNIQYF
>16|TRBJ2-3|TRBV5-1|NA|NA
TGCGCCAGCAGCCTCTCACCAGGAACCAACACAGATACGCAGTATTTT
CASSLSPGTNTDTQYF
>15|TRBJ1-1|TRBV7-8|NA|TRBD1
TGTGCCAGCAGCGAACGGACAGGGTCATACACTGAAGCTTTCTTT
CASSERTGSYTEAFF
>14|TRBJ2-7|TRBV4-2|NA|TRBD1
TGTGCCAGCAGCCTCACAGGACAGGGCGGCGAGCAGTACTTC
CASSLTGQGGEQYF
>11|TRBJ1-1|TRBV6-5|NA|NA
TGTGCCAGCAGTTACGTCGGTGAAGCTTTCTTT
CASSYVGEAFF
>14|TRBJ1-6|TRBV2|NA|NA
TGTGCCAGCAGTGAAGGGGCAGCCCGTTCACCCCTCCACTTT
CASSEGAARSPLHF
>14|TRBJ2-7|TRBV28|NA|NA
TGTGCCAGCGAGGGCCTCGGGGATACCTACGAGCAGTACTTC
CASEGLGDTYEQYF
>15|TRBJ2-5|TRBV7-3|NA|TRBD2
TGTGCCAGCAGCTTCTCTTCGGGGGGGCAAGAGACCCAGTACTTC
CASSFSSGGQETQYF
>13|TRBJ2-7|TRBV6-5|few|TRBD1
TGTGCCAGCAGCCCGACAGGGGCCTACGAGCAGTACTTC
CASSPTGAYEQYF
>15|TRBJ2-7|TRBV28|NA|TRBD2
TGTGCCAGCAGTCTCGCTCCTAGCGGGGGTTACGAGCAGTACTTC
CASSLAPSGGYEQYF
>14|TRBJ2-7|TRBV30|NA|NA
TGTGCCTGGAGTGAGGTAGCTGTGTCCTACGAGCAGTACTTC
CAWSEVAVSYEQYF